The entry below gives a single TCR beta chain sequence along with its context. The source of the sample is a study of blood T cell repertoires in COVID-19. Germline lookup yields CDR1 SEHNR and CDR2 FQNEAQ (reference sequence). The CDR3 is made up of 16 amino acids. V was shortened by 1 base and J by 0 bases, with 10 bases between the two germline ends. Only in-frame clones appear in the TCRdb table, and some are missing; sequencing was by immunoSEQ multiplex PCR. This sample has fewer than 600,000 clones; 85% to 90% occur once, and the top ten carry over 0.7%. Sequencing was done on a sample of peripheral blood. This clonotype originated in a man between 18 and 29 years old with COVID-19, enrolled during active disease. J is TRBJ2-1 and V is TRBV7-9; D is ambiguous. CDR3 sequence reads: CASSLDILGSYNEQFF. The CDR3 DNA reads as TGTGCCAGCAGCTTAGACATTCTTGGCTCCTACAATGAGCAGTTCTTC.